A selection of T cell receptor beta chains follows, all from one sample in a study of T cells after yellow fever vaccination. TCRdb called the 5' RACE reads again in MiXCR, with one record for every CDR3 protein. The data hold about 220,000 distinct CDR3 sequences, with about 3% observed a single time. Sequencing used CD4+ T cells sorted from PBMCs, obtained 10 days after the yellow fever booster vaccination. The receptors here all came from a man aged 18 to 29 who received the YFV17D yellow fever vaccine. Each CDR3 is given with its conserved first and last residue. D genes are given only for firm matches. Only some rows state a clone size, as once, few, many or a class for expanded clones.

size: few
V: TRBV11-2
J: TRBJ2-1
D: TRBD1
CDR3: CASSLDGTGAHEQFF
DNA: TGTGCCAGCAGCTTAGACGGGACAGGGGCCCATGAGCAGTTCTTC

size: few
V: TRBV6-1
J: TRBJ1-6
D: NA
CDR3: CASSEAEGIGSPLHF
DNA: TGTGCCAGCAGTGAAGCGGAGGGTATCGGTTCACCCCTCCACTTT

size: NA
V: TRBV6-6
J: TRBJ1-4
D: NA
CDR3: CASSTGGAGEKLFF
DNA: TGTGCCAGCAGTACGGGGGGGGCTGGCGAAAAACTGTTTTTT

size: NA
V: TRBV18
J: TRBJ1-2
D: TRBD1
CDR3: CASSPTGDGYTF
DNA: TGTGCCAGCTCGCCCACAGGGGATGGCTACACCTTC

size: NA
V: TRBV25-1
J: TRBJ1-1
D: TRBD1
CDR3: CASRFGQAKAFF
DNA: TGTGCCAGCAGATTTGGACAGGCCAAAGCTTTCTTT

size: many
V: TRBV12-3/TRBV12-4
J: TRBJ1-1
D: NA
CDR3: CASNPDSPNTEAFF
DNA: TGTGCCAGCAATCCTGACAGCCCGAACACTGAAGCTTTCTTT

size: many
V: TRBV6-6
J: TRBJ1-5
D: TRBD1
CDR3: CASSWGRGGLNQPQHF
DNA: TGTGCCAGCAGTTGGGGGAGAGGGGGCCTTAATCAGCCCCAGCATTTT

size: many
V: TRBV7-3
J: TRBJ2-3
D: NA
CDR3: CASSSQGPSTDTQYF
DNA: TGTGCCAGCAGCTCACAGGGTCCTAGCACAGATACGCAGTATTTT

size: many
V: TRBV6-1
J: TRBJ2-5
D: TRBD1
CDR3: CASSEVARGQTQYF
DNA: TGTGCCAGCAGTGAAGTGGCCAGGGGGCAGACCCAGTACTTC

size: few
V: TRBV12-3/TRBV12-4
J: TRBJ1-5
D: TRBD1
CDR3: CASSSAGQGIQPQHF
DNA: TGTGCCAGCAGTTCGGCGGGACAGGGCATTCAGCCCCAGCATTTT

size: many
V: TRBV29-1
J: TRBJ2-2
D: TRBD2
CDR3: CSVGGGGARTGELFF
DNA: TGCAGCGTTGGTGGCGGGGGGGCGAGGACCGGGGAGCTGTTTTTT

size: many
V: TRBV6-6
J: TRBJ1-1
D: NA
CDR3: CASSSHQIRTEAFF
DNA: TGTGCCAGCAGTTCCCATCAGATACGGACTGAAGCTTTCTTT

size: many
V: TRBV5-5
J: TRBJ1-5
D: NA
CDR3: CASSLELLTDWPQHF
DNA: TGTGCCAGCAGCTTGGAGTTACTCACCGATTGGCCCCAGCATTTT

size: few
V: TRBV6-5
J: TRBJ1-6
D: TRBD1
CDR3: CASSGGTGIIPLHF
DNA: TGTGCCAGCAGTGGGGGGACAGGGATTATACCCCTCCACTTT

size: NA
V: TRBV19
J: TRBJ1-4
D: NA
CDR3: CASRKQAPTNEKLFF
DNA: TGTGCCAGTAGAAAGCAGGCTCCAACTAATGAAAAACTGTTTTTT

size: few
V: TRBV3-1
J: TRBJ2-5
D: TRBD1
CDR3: CASSHDRGRETQYF
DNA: TGTGCCAGCAGCCACGACAGGGGTCGGGAGACCCAGTACTTC

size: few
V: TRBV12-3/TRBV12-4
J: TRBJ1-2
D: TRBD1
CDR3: CASSTRTGGDYGYTF
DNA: TGTGCCAGCAGTACCCGGACAGGGGGCGACTATGGCTACACCTTC

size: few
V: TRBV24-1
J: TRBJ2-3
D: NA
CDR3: CATLVEGYF
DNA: TGTGCCACCTTGGTAGAGGGGTATTTT

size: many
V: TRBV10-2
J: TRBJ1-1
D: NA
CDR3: CASRPTTGKLNTEAFF
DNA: TGCGCCAGCAGGCCTACTACAGGGAAACTGAACACTGAAGCTTTCTTT

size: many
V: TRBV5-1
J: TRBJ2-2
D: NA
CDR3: CASSTVEGTGELFF
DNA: TGCGCCAGCAGCACGGTAGAAGGAACCGGGGAGCTGTTTTTT

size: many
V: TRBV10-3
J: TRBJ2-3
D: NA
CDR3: CAISESETDTQYF
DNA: TGTGCCATCAGTGAGTCGGAAACAGATACGCAGTATTTT

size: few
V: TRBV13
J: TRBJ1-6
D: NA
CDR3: CASSLLRVGRGGNSPLHF
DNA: TGTGCCAGCAGCTTACTTCGGGTAGGGCGAGGGGGGAATTCACCCCTCCACTTT

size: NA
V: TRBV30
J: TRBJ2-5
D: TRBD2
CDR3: CAWSVGLAGVETQYF
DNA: TGTGCCTGGAGTGTTGGACTAGCGGGGGTTGAGACCCAGTACTTC

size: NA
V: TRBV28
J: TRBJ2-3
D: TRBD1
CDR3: CASLQGGTDTRYF
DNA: TGTGCCAGCCTACAGGGGGGCACAGATACGCGGTATTTT

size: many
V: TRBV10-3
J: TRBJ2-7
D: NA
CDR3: CAIRLRQDYEQYF
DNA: TGTGCCATCCGATTGAGGCAGGATTACGAGCAGTACTTC

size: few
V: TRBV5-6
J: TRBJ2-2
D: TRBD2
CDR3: CASSLPLAGNTGELFF
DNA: TGTGCCAGCAGCTTACCCCTAGCGGGGAACACCGGGGAGCTGTTTTTT

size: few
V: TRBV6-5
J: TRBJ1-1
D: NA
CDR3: CASSYSTRGNTEAFF
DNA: TGTGCCAGCAGTTACTCGACAAGGGGGAACACTGAAGCTTTCTTT

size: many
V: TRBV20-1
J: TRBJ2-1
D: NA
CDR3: CSASPWSEQFF
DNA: TGCAGTGCGTCCCCCTGGTCTGAGCAGTTCTTC

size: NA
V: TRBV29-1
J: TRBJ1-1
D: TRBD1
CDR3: CSSTGTGGANAEAFF
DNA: TGCAGCTCCACCGGGACAGGGGGCGCAAACGCTGAAGCTTTCTTT

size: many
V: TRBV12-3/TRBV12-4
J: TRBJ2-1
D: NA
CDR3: CASRGNTSSYNEQFF
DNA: TGTGCCAGCAGAGGAAACACGAGCTCCTACAATGAGCAGTTCTTC

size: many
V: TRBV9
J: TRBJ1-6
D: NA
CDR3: CASSPAGGVPPLHF
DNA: TGTGCCAGCAGCCCCGCCGGTGGAGTCCCACCCCTCCACTTT

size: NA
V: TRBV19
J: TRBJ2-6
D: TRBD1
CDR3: CASRLHRGPTGANVLTF
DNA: TGTGCCAGTAGACTGCACAGGGGGCCGACAGGGGCCAACGTCCTGACTTTC

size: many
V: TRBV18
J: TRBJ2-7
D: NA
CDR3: CASSLQGLSYEQYF
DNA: TGTGCCAGCTCACTCCAAGGACTATCCTACGAGCAGTACTTC

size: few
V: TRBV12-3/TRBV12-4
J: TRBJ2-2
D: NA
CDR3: CASSLSSWDTGELFF
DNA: TGTGCCAGCAGTTTAAGCTCTTGGGACACCGGGGAGCTGTTTTTT

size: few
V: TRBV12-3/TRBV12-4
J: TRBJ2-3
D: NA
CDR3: CASSSRQLRTDTQYF
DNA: TGTGCCAGCAGTTCGAGACAGCTGCGCACAGATACGCAGTATTTT

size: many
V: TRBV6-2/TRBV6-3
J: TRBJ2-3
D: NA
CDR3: CAGGDTGLDTQYF
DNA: TGTGCCGGAGGGGATACAGGGCTTGATACGCAGTATTTT

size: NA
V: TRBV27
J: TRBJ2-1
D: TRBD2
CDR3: CASSLSTSGGGTEQFF
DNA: TGTGCCAGCAGTTTATCGACTAGCGGGGGGGGCACTGAGCAGTTCTTC

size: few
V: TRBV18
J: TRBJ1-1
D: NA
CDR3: CASSLRRGMNTEAFF
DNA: TGTGCCAGCTCACTCCGTCGGGGCATGAACACTGAAGCTTTCTTT

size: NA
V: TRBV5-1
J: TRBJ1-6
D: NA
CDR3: CASSLGQVDSPLHF
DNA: TGCGCCAGCAGCTTGGGACAGGTTGATTCACCCCTCCACTTT

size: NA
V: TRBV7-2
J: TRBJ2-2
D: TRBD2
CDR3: CASSLPTTSGGAVAGELFF
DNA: TGTGCCAGCAGCTTACCGACCACTAGCGGGGGGGCAGTCGCCGGGGAGCTGTTTTTT

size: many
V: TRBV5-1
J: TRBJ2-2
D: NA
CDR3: CASAGQNTGELFF
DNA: TGCGCCAGCGCGGGACAAAACACCGGGGAGCTGTTTTTT

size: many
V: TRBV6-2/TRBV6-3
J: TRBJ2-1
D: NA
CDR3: CASTHTPQGTAHNEQFF
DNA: TGTGCCAGCACCCATACCCCTCAAGGGACCGCCCACAATGAGCAGTTCTTC

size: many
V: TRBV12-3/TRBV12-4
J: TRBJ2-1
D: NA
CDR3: CASSLYRSRQFF
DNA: TGTGCCAGCAGTTTATACAGGTCAAGGCAGTTCTTC

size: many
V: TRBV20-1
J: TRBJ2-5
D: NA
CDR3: CSARSWGAEETQYF
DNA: TGCAGTGCTAGATCCTGGGGGGCAGAAGAGACCCAGTACTTC

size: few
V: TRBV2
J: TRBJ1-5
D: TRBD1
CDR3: CASGGDRGSAQPQHF
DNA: TGTGCCAGCGGAGGGGACAGGGGGTCTGCTCAGCCCCAGCATTTT

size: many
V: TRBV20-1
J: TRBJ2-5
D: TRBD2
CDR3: CSAQTSGGVQETQYF
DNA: TGCAGTGCCCAGACTAGCGGGGGTGTCCAAGAGACCCAGTACTTC

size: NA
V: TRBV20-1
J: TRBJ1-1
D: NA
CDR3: CSARGWDSTEAFF
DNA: TGCAGTGCCCGCGGTTGGGATAGCACTGAAGCTTTCTTT

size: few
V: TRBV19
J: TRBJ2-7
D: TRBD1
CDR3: CASSPTDRAEQYF
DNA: TGTGCCAGTAGTCCCACCGACAGGGCCGAGCAGTACTTC

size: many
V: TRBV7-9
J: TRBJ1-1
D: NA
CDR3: CASSFQTVNTEAFF
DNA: TGTGCCAGCAGCTTCCAGACTGTGAACACTGAAGCTTTCTTT

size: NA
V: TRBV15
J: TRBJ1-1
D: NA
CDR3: CATSPPGNTEAFF
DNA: TGTGCCACCAGCCCTCCGGGGAACACTGAAGCTTTCTTT

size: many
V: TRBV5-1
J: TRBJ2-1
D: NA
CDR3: CASKPLGGNDNEQFF
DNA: TGCGCCAGCAAGCCCCTTGGTGGGAATGACAATGAGCAGTTCTTC

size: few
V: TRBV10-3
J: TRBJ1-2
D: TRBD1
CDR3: CAISEQGGSYGYTF
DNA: TGTGCCATCAGTGAGCAAGGGGGCAGCTATGGCTACACCTTC